The source of this T cell receptor (beta chain) is a study of blood T cells in healthy people across ages. Study results and limitations: Diversity of TCR beta correlated strongly with naive T cell percentage. Roughly linearly, TCR beta diversity per million T cells fell as age increased.

Regarding this clonotype: Its antigen is currently unknown.

Using a J-beta primer mix together with a sample-barcoded 5' primer, a second PCR was run for roughly 6 to 12 cycles. TCRdb re-called the 5' RACE reads through MiXCR, storing one row per CDR3 protein. The sample lists fewer than 1.5 million distinct CDR3 sequences; 40% to 50% were seen once. V lost 8 bases and J 10 bases, leaving 17 bases between the germline ends. The germline gives CDR1 MDHEN, CDR2 SYDVKM. The CDR3 contains 12 residues. The TCR originated in a woman aged 18 to 35 in good health. Sequencing was carried out using blood. The chain links TRBV28 to TRBJ1-2, with no clear D. DNA of the CDR3: TGTGCCAGCGCCATTTCTAGGGAGCCCTACACCTTC. Translation: CASAISREPYTF.